The T cell receptor beta chain described here comes from a study of blood T cell repertoires in COVID-19. Across the study: The origin of the acute and convalescent COVID-19 samples was the United States, Italy and Spain. Sources were T cells, B-cell-depleted T cells, or PBMCs; the material itself was cDNA or gDNA.

How the authors handled the data: Amplification of reference gene primers was used by the study to estimate nucleated cell counts. Using immunoSEQ multiplex PCR, the repertoire was profiled, and TCRdb retains in-frame clones only, with some absent. V, J and clone size derive from that table, while D and trimming were established from the DNA sequence. The table lists 150,000 or so clones, roughly 93% of them singletons. V was shortened by 7 bases and J by 0 bases, with 5 bases between the two germline ends. There are 12 residues in the CDR3. The origin of this receptor is a man between 18 and 35 years old with acute or convalescent COVID-19. The source material was peripheral blood. The chain has TRBV12-3 or TRBV12-4 and TRBJ2-3; no clear D. The CDR3 is CASTLSTDTQYF. CDR3 in DNA: TGTGCCAGCACCCTGAGCACAGATACGCAGTATTTT.